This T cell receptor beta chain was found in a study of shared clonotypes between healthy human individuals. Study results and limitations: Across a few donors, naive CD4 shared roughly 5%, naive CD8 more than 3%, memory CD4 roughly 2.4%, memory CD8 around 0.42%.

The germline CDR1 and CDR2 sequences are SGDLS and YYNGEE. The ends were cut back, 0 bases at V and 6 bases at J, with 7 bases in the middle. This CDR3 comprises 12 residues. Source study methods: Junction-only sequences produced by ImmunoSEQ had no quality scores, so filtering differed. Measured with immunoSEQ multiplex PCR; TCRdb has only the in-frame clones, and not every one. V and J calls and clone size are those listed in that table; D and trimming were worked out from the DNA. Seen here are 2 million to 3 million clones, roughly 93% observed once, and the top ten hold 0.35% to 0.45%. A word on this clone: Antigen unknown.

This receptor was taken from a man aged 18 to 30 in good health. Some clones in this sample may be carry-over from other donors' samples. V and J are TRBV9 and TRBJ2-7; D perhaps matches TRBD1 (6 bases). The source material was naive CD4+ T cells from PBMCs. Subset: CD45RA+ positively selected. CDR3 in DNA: TGTGCCAGCAGCGTAGGAGGGGGCGAGCAGTACTTC. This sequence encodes CASSVGGGEQYF. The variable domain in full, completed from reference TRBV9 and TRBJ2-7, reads DSGVTQTPKHLITATGQRVTLRCSPRSGDLSVYWYQQSLDQGLQFLIQYYNGEERAKGNILERFSAQQFPDLHSELNLSSLELGDSALYFCASSVGGGEQYFGPGTRLTVT.